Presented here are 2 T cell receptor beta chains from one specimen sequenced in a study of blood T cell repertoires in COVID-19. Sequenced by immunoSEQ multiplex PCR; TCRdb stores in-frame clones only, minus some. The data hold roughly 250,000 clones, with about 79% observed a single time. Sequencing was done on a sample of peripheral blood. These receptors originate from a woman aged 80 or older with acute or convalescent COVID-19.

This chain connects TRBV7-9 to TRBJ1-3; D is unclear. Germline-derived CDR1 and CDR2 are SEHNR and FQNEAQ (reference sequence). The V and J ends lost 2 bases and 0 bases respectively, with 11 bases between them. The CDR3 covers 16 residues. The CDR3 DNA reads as TGTGCCAGCAGCTTAAACTCCCTTAGCTCTGGAAACACCATATATTTT. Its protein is CASSLNSLSSGNTIYF.

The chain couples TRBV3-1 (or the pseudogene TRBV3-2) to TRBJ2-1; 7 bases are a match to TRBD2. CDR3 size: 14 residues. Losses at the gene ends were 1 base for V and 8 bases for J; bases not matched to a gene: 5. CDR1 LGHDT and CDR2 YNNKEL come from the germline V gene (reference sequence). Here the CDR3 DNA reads TGTGCCAGCAGCCAAGGAGGCGGGGGTGATGAGCAGTTCTTC. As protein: CASSQGGGGDEQFF.